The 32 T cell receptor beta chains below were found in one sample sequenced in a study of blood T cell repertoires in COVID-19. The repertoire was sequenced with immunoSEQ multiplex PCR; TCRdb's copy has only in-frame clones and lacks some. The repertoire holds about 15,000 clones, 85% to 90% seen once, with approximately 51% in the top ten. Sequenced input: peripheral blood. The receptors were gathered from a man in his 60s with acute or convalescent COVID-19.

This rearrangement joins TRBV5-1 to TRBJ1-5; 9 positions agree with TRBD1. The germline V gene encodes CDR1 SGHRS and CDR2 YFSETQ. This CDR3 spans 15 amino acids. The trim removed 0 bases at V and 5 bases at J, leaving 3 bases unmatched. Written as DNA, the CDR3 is TGCGCCAGCAGCTTGGGGGACAGGGATCATCAGCCCCAGCATTTT. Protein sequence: CASSLGDRDHQPQHF.

CDR3 sequence reads: CASSAAGGGRTSSYNSPLHF. CDR3 coding DNA: TGTGCCAGCAGCGCGGCGGGCGGGGGACGAACTAGCTCCTATAATTCACCCCTCCACTTT. The chain joins TRBV9 to TRBJ1-6; tentative D call: TRBD1 (5 bases). The CDR3 covers 20 residues. Germline V gene sequence: CDR1 SGDLS, CDR2 YYNGEE. V was cut by 3 bases and J by 0 bases, with 22 bases left in between.

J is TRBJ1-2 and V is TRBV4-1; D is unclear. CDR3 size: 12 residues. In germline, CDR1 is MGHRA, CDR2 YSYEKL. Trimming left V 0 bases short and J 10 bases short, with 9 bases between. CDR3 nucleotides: TGCGCCAGCAGCCAAGATCGGAGGTACTACACCTTC. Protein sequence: CASSQDRRYYTF.

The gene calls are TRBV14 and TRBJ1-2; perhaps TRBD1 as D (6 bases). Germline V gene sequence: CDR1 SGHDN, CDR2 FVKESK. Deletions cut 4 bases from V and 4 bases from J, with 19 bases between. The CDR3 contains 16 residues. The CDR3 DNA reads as TGTGCCAGCAGCCCCGACTTGGCACAGGGACCCTATGGCTACACCTTC. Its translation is CASSPDLAQGPYGYTF.

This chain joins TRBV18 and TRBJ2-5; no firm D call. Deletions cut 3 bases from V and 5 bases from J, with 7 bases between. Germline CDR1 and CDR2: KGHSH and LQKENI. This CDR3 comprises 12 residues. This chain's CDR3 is CASSPTKETQYF. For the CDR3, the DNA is TGTGCCAGCTCACCCACAAAGGAGACCCAGTACTTC.

DNA for the CDR3: TGTGCCAGCAGCTTCCAGGGCTTGGCTGGAAACACCATATATTTT. It encodes CASSFQGLAGNTIYF. The chain links TRBV7-9 to TRBJ1-3; perhaps TRBD1 as D (5 bases). The CDR3 has 15 residues. Trimming cost V 3 bases and J 2 bases, with 11 bases left between them. The germline CDR1 and CDR2 sequences are SEHNR and FQNEAQ (reference sequence).

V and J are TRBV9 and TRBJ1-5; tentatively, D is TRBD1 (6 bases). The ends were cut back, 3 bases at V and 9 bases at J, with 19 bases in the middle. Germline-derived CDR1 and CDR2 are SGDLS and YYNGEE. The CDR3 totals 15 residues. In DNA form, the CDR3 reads TGTGCCAGCAGCGAGGGGGACCTCCATAGTAGGCCCCAGCATTTT. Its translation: CASSEGDLHSRPQHF.

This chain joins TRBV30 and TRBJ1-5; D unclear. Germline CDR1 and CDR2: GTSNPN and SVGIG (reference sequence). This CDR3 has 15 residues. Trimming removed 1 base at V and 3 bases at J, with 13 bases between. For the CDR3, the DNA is TGTGCCTGGAGTGGGGGATCGGGATTCAATCAGCCCCAGCATTTT. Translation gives CAWSGGSGFNQPQHF.

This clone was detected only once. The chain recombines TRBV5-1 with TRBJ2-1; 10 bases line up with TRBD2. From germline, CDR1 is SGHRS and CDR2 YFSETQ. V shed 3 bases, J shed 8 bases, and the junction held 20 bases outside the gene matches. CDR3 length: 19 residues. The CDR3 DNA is TGCGCCAGCAGCTCCTATGGGACCAGCGGGAGGGCCGGTAGTCATGAGCAGTTCTTC. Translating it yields CASSSYGTSGRAGSHEQFF.

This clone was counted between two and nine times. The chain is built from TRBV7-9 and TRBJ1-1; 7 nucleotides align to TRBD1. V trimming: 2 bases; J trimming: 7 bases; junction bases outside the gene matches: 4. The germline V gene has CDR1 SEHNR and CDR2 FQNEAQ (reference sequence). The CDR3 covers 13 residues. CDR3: CASSLTGVGEAFF. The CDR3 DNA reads TGTGCCAGCAGCTTAACAGGGGTCGGTGAAGCTTTCTTT.

The CDR3 region has the DNA TGTGCCAGCAGCCCAAGCTGGGGCAGGAATGAAAAACTGTTTTTT. Translated, it gives CASSPSWGRNEKLFF. J is TRBJ1-4 and V is TRBV7-9; D perhaps matches TRBD1 (5 bases). V lost 5 bases and J lost 5, with 15 bases in between. The CDR3 spans 15 residues. Germline lookup yields CDR1 SEHNR and CDR2 FQNEAQ (reference sequence).

CDR3 amino acids: CASSQEVQNEQYF. In DNA form, the CDR3 reads TGCGCCAGCAGCCAAGAAGTACAGAACGAGCAGTACTTC. The rearrangement joins TRBV4-3 to TRBJ2-7, with D unresolved. The length of the CDR3 is 13 residues. Germline V gene sequence: CDR1 LGHNA, CDR2 YSLEER. The V end lost 0 bases, the J end lost 5 bases, and 8 bases lay between the germline ends.

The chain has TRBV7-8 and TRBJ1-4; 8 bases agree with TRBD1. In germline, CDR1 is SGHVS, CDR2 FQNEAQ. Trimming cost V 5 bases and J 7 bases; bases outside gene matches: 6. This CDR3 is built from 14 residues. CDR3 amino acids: CASSLRGRGEKLFF. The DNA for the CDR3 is TGTGCCAGCAGCCTCAGGGGGCGTGGTGAAAAACTGTTTTTT. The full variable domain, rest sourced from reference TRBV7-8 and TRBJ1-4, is GAGVSQSPRYKVAKRGQDVALRCDPISGHVSLFWYQQALGQGPEFLTYFQNEAQLDKSGLPSDRFFAERPEGSVSTLKIQRTQQEDSAVYLCASSLRGRGEKLFFGSGTQLSVL.

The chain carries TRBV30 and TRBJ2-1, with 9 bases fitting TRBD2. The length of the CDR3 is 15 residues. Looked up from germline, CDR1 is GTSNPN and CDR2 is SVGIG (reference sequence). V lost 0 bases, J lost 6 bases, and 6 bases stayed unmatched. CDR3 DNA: TGTGCCTGGAGTGTAGGGGTAGCGGGAGCCAATGAGCAGTTCTTC. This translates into CAWSVGVAGANEQFF.

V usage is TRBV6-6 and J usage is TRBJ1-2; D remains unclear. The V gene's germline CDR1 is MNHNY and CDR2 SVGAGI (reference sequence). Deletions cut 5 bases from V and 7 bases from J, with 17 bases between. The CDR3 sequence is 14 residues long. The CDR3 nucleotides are TGTGCCAGCAGTCCGACGGGAGGGATAGGTGGCTACACCTTC. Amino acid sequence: CASSPTGGIGGYTF.

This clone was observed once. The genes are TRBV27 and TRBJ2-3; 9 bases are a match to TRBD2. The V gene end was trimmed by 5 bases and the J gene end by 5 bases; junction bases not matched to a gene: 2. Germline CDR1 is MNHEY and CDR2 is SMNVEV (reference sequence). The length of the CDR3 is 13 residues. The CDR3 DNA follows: TGTGCCAGCAGTAGGACTAGCGAAGATACGCAGTATTTT. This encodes CASSRTSEDTQYF.

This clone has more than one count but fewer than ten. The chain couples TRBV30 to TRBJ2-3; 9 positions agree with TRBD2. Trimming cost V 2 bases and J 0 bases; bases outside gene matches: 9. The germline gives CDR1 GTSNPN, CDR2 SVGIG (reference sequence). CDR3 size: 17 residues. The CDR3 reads CAWSRLAGFSSTDTQYF. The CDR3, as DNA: TGTGCCTGGAGTAGGCTAGCGGGGTTTTCTAGCACAGATACGCAGTATTTT.

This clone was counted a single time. In DNA form, the CDR3 reads TGTGCCAGCAGTTACTCGGGACAGGGACCAGATACGCAGTATTTT. Protein sequence: CASSYSGQGPDTQYF. This sequence joins TRBV6-6 and TRBJ2-3; 9 bases agree with TRBD1. The germline V gene encodes CDR1 MNHNY and CDR2 SVGAGI (reference sequence). The CDR3 is 15 amino acids. The V segment lost 0 bases and the J segment 4 bases; nucleotides outside the gene matches: 2.

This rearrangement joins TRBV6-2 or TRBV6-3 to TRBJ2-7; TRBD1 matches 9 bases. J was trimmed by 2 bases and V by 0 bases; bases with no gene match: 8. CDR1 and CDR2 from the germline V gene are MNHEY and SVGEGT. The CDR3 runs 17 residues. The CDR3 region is CASSYSGTGIFTYEQYF. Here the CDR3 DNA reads TGTGCCAGCAGTTACTCGGGGACAGGGATATTCACCTACGAGCAGTACTTC.

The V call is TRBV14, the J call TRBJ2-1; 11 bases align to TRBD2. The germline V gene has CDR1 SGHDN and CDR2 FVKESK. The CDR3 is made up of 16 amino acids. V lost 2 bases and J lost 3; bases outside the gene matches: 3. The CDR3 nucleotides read TGTGCCAGCAGCCAATTCCTAGCGGGAGGCTACAATGAGCAGTTCTTC. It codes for CASSQFLAGGYNEQFF.

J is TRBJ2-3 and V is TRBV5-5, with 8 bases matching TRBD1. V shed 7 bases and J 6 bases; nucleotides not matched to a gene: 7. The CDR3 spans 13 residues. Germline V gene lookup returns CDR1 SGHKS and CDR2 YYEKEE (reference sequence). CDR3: CASSDREWDTQYF. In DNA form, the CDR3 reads TGTGCCAGCTCGGACAGGGAATGGGATACGCAGTATTTT.

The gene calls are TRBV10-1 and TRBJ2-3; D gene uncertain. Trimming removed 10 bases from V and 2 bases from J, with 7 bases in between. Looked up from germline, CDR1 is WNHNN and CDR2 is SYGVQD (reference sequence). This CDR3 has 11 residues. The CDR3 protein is CANILTDTQYF. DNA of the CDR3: TGCGCCAACATCCTCACAGATACGCAGTATTTT.

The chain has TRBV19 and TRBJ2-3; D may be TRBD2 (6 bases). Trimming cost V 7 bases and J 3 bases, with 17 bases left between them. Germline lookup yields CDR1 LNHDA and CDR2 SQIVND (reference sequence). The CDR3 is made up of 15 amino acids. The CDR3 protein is CASTLRRVSTDTQYF. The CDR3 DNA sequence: TGTGCCAGTACCCTACGGAGGGTTTCGACAGATACGCAGTATTTT.

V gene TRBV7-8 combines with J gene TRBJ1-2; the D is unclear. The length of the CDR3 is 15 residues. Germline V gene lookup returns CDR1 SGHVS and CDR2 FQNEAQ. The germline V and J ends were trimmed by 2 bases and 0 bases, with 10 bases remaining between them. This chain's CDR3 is CASSLTSVTNYGYTF. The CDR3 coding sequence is TGTGCCAGCAGCTTAACGTCGGTAACTAACTATGGCTACACCTTC.

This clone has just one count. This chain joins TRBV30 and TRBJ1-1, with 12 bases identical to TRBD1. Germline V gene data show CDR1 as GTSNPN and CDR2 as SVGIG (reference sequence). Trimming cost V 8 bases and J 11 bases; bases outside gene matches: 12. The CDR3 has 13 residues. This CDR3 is CAGSLGGQGAAFF. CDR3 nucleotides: TGTGCCGGGTCCCTCGGGGGACAGGGGGCGGCTTTCTTT.

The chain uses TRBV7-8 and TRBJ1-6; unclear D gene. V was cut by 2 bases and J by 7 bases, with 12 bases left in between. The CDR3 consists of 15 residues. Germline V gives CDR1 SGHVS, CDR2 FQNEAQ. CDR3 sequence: CASSLRRGQNSPLHF. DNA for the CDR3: TGTGCCAGCAGCTTAAGGCGAGGTCAGAATTCACCCCTCCACTTT.

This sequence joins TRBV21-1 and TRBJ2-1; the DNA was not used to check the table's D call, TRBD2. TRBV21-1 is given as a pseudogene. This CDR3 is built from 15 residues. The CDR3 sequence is CASSNRDYPYNEQFF. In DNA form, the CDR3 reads TGTGCCAGCAGCAATCGGGACTACCCCTACAATGAGCAGTTCTTC.

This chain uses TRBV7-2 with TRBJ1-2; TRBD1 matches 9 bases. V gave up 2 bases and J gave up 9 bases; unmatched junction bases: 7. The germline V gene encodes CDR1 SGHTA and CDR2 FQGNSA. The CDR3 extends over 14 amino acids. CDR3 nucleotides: TGTGCCAGCAGCTTAAAAGGGACAGGGTGGCGCTACACCTTC. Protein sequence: CASSLKGTGWRYTF.

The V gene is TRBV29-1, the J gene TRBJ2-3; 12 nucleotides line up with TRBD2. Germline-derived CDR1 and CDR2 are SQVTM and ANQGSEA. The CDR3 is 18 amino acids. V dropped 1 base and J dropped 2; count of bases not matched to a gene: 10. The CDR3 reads CSVEASGLAGFTTDTQYF. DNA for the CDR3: TGCAGCGTTGAAGCCTCGGGACTAGCGGGTTTCACCACAGATACGCAGTATTTT.

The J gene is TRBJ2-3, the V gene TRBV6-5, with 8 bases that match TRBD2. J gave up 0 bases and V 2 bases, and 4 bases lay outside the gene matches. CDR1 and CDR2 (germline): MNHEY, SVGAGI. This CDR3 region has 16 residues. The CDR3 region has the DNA TGTGCCAGCAGTTACATGCCTAGCGGGAGCACAGATACGCAGTATTTT. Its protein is CASSYMPSGSTDTQYF.

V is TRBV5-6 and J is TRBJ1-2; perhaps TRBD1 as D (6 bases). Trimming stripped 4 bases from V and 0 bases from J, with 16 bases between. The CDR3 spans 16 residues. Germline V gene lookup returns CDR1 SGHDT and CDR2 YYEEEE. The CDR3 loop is CASSPTGIGSNYGYTF. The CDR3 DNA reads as TGTGCCAGCAGCCCTACAGGGATAGGGTCTAACTATGGCTACACCTTC.

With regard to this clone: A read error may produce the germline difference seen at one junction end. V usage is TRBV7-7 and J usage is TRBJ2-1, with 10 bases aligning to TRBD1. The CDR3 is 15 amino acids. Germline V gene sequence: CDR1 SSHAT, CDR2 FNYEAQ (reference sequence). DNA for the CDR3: TGTGCTAGCAGCTTAGCGGGGACAGGGGAAGGAGAGCAGTTCTTC. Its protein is CASSLAGTGEGEQFF.